This T cell receptor (beta chain) was sequenced during a study of T cells in Graves' hyperthyroidism and ophthalmopathy. Whole-study findings and limits: Most thyroid clonotypes with frequency above 0.001 were detected in blood.

Graves' hyperthyroidism without ophthalmopathy progression within 18 months was termed stable. Exclusion followed for patients with uncontrolled infection, other autoimmune disease, pregnancy or lactation. Fresh peripheral blood, about 10 ml of it, supplied the PBMCs. Germline V gene lookup returns CDR1 LNHDA and CDR2 SQIVND (reference sequence). V was trimmed by 3 bases and J by 5 bases, leaving 10 bases between them. This CDR3 has 13 amino acids. A note on this clonotype: No antigen is known for it.

From RNA transcripts, TCR beta CDR3 regions were amplified. A set of HTBI primers served as the primers for a first-round RT-PCR of the TCR CDR3. Via MiXCR, TCRdb re-called the multiplex PCR reads, giving one row per CDR3 protein. The data show hundreds of thousands of distinct CDR3 sequences, with 15% to 20% seen just once and around 4% held by the top ten. Material: blood. The chain uses TRBV19 and TRBJ2-5; D uncertain. This TCR came from a woman in her thirties with Graves' hyperthyroidism. CDR3 nucleotides: TGTGCCAGTAGTATGATCGGTGGTGAGACCCAGTACTTC. It translates to CASSMIGGETQYF.